These 28 T cell receptor beta chains share one sample of origin, sequenced in a study of OX40 agonist ivuxolimab in advanced cancers. Here immunoSEQ multiplex PCR was the method, and the copy in TCRdb shows in-frame clones only, minus some. Of 70,000 to 90,000 clones in the sample, about 92% were seen once. Here the sequenced sample was CD4+ or CD8+ T cells sorted from blood, taken in a trial of the OX40 agonist ivuxolimab. Receptor source: an adult with an advanced solid tumor such as melanoma, head and neck, liver or kidney cancer.

V is TRBV5-1 and J is TRBJ2-5; D is undetermined. Germline CDR1 and CDR2: SGHRS and YFSETQ. The CDR3 sequence is 15 residues long. The V gene lost 4 bases and the J gene lost 4 bases, with 17 bases spanning the gap. CDR3: CASSPQTGPGETQYF. DNA for the CDR3: TGCGCCAGCAGCCCCCAAACGGGTCCGGGAGAGACCCAGTACTTC.

V and J are TRBV28 and TRBJ2-1; D remains ambiguous. CDR1 is MDHEN, CDR2 SYDVKM, per germline. Between the trimmed V and J ends, which lost 4 bases and 9 bases, there was a span of 10 bases. CDR3 size: 12 residues. The CDR3 loop reads CASSSSGAEQFF. The CDR3 nucleotides read TGTGCCAGCAGTTCAAGTGGTGCTGAGCAGTTCTTC.

The chain employs TRBV29-1 and TRBJ2-3, with D tentatively TRBD2 (5 bases). The V end was cut by 6 bases, the J end by 3 bases, with 10 bases between. This CDR3 region has 12 residues. The germline V gene encodes CDR1 SQVTM and CDR2 ANQGSEA. Here the CDR3 DNA reads TGCAGCGTCCTGAGCGGTACAGATACGCAGTATTTT. Translating gives CSVLSGTDTQYF.

V is TRBV11-3 and J is TRBJ2-4; 9 bases map to TRBD2. This CDR3 region has 14 residues. Trimming at V came to 5 bases and at J to 6 bases, leaving 5 bases not matched to a gene. The germline V gene encodes CDR1 SGHNT and CDR2 YENEEA. In DNA, the CDR3 is TGTGCCAGCAGCGGCGGGGGGGCCGGAAACATTCAGTACTTC. It is translated as CASSGGGAGNIQYF.

The genes are TRBV14 and TRBJ1-4, with no clear D. CDR3 length: 13 residues. Germline loops: CDR1 SGHDN, CDR2 FVKESK. Trimming left V 4 bases short and J 6 bases short, with 9 bases between. The CDR3 DNA reads TGTGCCAGCAGCCCCACGTTATATGAAAAACTGTTTTTT. Translation: CASSPTLYEKLFF.

In this sample, this clone turned up once. The chain combines TRBV7-9 with TRBJ2-3; D gene unclear. The germline gives CDR1 SEHNR, CDR2 FQNEAQ (reference sequence). The CDR3 is 12 amino acids. The V end lost 5 bases, the J end lost 2 bases, and 5 bases lay between the germline ends. The CDR3 DNA reads as TGTGCCAGCAGCCCCCCCACAGATACGCAGTATTTT. Translation gives CASSPPTDTQYF. The full variable domain, with the rest looked up from reference TRBV7-9 and TRBJ2-3, is DTGVSQNPRHKITKRGQNVTFRCDPISEHNRLYWYRQTLGQGPEFLTYFQNEAQLEKSRLLSDRFSAERPKGSFSTLEIQRTEQGDSAMYLCASSPPTDTQYFGPGTRLTVL.

V and J are TRBV6-1 and TRBJ2-7; D gene unclear. Trimming pared 4 bases from V and 4 bases from J, leaving 8 bases between. This CDR3 is 12 amino acids long. The germline V gene encodes CDR1 MNHNS and CDR2 SASEGT. The CDR3 sequence is CASSVNGYEQYF. DNA of the CDR3: TGTGCCAGCAGTGTAAATGGATACGAGCAGTACTTC.

The chain joins TRBV6-6 to TRBJ2-3, with D tentatively TRBD1 or TRBD2 (6 bases each). CDR1 MNHNY and CDR2 SVGAGI come from the germline V gene (reference sequence). The CDR3 spans 15 residues. The germline V and J ends were trimmed by 0 bases and 2 bases, with 9 bases remaining between them. The DNA for the CDR3 is TGTGCCAGCAGTTACTCCGGGGGCTCCACAGATACGCAGTATTTT. It specifies CASSYSGGSTDTQYF.

CDR3 DNA: TGTGCCAGCAGTTTTACGGTCCCGAACACTGAAGCTTTCTTT. It codes for CASSFTVPNTEAFF. This chain joins TRBV27 and TRBJ1-1; D gene uncertain. The length of the CDR3 is 14 residues. Germline V CDR1 and CDR2: MNHEY, SMNVEV (reference sequence). V was shortened by 3 bases and J by 1 base, with 9 bases between the two germline ends.

V is TRBV5-1 and J is TRBJ2-1; 7 bases are shared with TRBD2. From germline, CDR1 is SGHRS and CDR2 YFSETQ. CDR3 length equals 15 residues. Trimming took 0 bases from V and 2 from J; bases not matched to a gene: 2. The CDR3 sequence: CASSLEAGTYNEQFF. The CDR3 nucleotides are TGCGCCAGCAGCTTGGAAGCGGGAACCTACAATGAGCAGTTCTTC.

The chain has TRBV7-2 and TRBJ2-5; 8 nucleotides match TRBD2. This CDR3 is built from 14 residues. CDR1 SGHTA and CDR2 FQGNSA come from the germline V gene. V lost 1 base and J lost 4; bases outside the gene matches: 2. CDR3 coding DNA: TGTGCCAGCAGCTTAGGCCTAGCGGGAGAGACCCAGTACTTC. The encoded protein is CASSLGLAGETQYF.

The gene calls are TRBV10-2 and TRBJ2-6; D gene ambiguous. The V end was cut by 6 bases, the J end by 3 bases, with 6 bases between. This CDR3 region has 13 residues. The germline CDR1 and CDR2 sequences are WSHSY and SAAADI. CDR3 bases: TGCGCCAGCAGCCGCGTTGGGGCCAACGTCCTGACTTTC. Its translation is CASSRVGANVLTF.

The V gene is TRBV9, the J gene TRBJ2-3; perhaps TRBD2 as D (6 bases). V was trimmed by 6 bases and J by 2 bases, leaving 10 bases between them. The CDR3 covers 13 residues. CDR1 is SGDLS and CDR2 is YYNGEE in the germline V gene. This chain's CDR3 is CASTPGVTDTQYF. The CDR3 nucleotides are TGTGCCAGCACACCGGGGGTCACAGATACGCAGTATTTT.

This chain connects TRBV29-1 to TRBJ2-6; unclear D gene. CDR1 and CDR2 (germline): SQVTM, ANQGSEA. The CDR3 sequence is 17 residues long. V was pared by 2 bases and J by 1 base, with 15 bases between. DNA of the CDR3: TGCAGCGTTGAACTTCTGCCGAGCGCTTCTGGGGCCAACGTCCTGACTTTC. It encodes CSVELLPSASGANVLTF.

This clone appeared a single time. The V gene is TRBV28, the J gene TRBJ2-3; possible D gene TRBD1, 5 bases. Germline V gene data show CDR1 as MDHEN and CDR2 as SYDVKM. Between the trimmed V and J ends, which lost 3 bases and 5 bases, there was a span of 12 bases. This CDR3 spans 14 amino acids. The DNA of the CDR3 is TGTGCCAGCAGTTTGCAGGGATTTAAAGATACGCAGTATTTT. It translates to CASSLQGFKDTQYF.

The rearrangement uses TRBV18 and TRBJ1-1, with 8 bases fitting TRBD1. This CDR3 has 14 residues. V was clipped by 6 bases and J by 4 bases; unmatched bases: 7. Germline V gene lookup returns CDR1 KGHSH and CDR2 LQKENI. CDR3 amino acids: CASSDRGVLTEAFF. CDR3 nucleotide sequence: TGTGCCAGCTCCGACAGGGGCGTTCTCACTGAAGCTTTCTTT.

In this sample, this clone turned up once. The V call is TRBV6-1, the J call TRBJ2-5; D gene unclear. In germline, CDR1 is MNHNS, CDR2 SASEGT. CDR3 length equals 13 residues. Trimming removed 9 bases at V and 4 bases at J, with 15 bases between. CDR3 sequence (DNA): TGTGCCAGTAGACGCACGGGCGTAGAGACCCAGTACTTC. Its translation: CASRRTGVETQYF.

The rearrangement joins TRBV5-8 to TRBJ1-2; D gene ambiguous. V dropped 2 bases and J dropped 8 bases, with 13 bases sitting between them. This CDR3 has 13 amino acids. Germline V gives CDR1 SGHTS, CDR2 YDEGEE. In DNA form, the CDR3 reads TGTGCCAGCAGCTTCAGTCGAGGGTCCGGCTACACCTTC. This translates into CASSFSRGSGYTF.

The V gene is TRBV7-2, the J gene TRBJ1-4; no firm D call. V lost 5 bases, J lost 5 bases, and 12 bases lay in between. The germline V gene has CDR1 SGHTA and CDR2 FQGNSA. The CDR3 consists of 14 residues. The CDR3 nucleotides read TGTGCCAGCAGCGCGAGTACCCGGAATGAAAAACTGTTTTTT. Translation: CASSASTRNEKLFF.

This clone was observed a single time. This chain joins TRBV13 and TRBJ1-3; maybe TRBD1 (5 bases). V lost 3 bases to trimming and J lost 1 base, with 13 bases between them. Germline CDR1 is PRHDT and CDR2 is FYEKMQ (reference sequence). The CDR3 is 16 amino acids. The CDR3 DNA sequence: TGTGCCAGCAGCTTTCCCACCTCAGGGTCTGGAAACACCATATATTTT. Its translation is CASSFPTSGSGNTIYF.

V gene TRBV6-5 combines with J gene TRBJ2-1, with D maybe TRBD1 (5 bases). The CDR3 runs 14 residues. The germline V gene has CDR1 MNHEY and CDR2 SVGAGI. Trimming removed 1 base at V and 10 bases at J, with 14 bases between. Here the CDR3 reads CASSYWSLSGEQFF. In nucleotides, the CDR3 is TGTGCCAGCAGTTACTGGTCCTTATCAGGGGAGCAGTTCTTC.

V is TRBV2 and J is TRBJ2-2, with TRBD1 matching over 9 bases. The germline CDR1 and CDR2 sequences are SNHLY and FYNNEI. The CDR3 is 15 amino acids. The V segment lost 8 bases and the J segment 1 base; nucleotides outside the gene matches: 5. The CDR3 DNA is TGTGCCAGCCAAAGGGGACAGGGGAACACCGGGGAGCTGTTTTTT. It yields the protein CASQRGQGNTGELFF.

This chain links TRBV28 with TRBJ1-5; D is possibly TRBD1 (5 bases). V lost 2 bases, J lost 9 bases, and 23 bases lay in between. The CDR3 runs 17 residues. Looked up from germline, CDR1 is MDHEN and CDR2 is SYDVKM. CDR3 residues: CASSLPTPGRTWVPQHF. In DNA form, the CDR3 reads TGTGCCAGCAGTTTACCCACCCCGGGGCGTACCTGGGTGCCCCAGCATTTT.

This clone was detected only a few times. The rearrangement joins TRBV6-5 to TRBJ1-2; maybe TRBD1 (6 bases). Germline V gene sequence: CDR1 MNHEY, CDR2 SVGAGI. V dropped 5 bases and J dropped 3 bases, with 13 bases sitting between them. The CDR3 is 14 amino acids. The CDR3 bases are TGTGCCAGCAGTAGGGGGGTGTTGGACTATGGCTACACCTTC. It is translated as CASSRGVLDYGYTF.

The chain uses TRBV5-6 and TRBJ1-5; D is uncertain. Trimming shortened V by 4 bases and J by 6 bases, and 11 bases separated the two germline ends. Germline values: CDR1 SGHDT, CDR2 YYEEEE. The length of the CDR3 is 13 residues. The CDR3 sequence: CASSAQFSQPQHF. Here the CDR3 DNA reads TGTGCCAGCAGCGCACAATTCTCTCAGCCCCAGCATTTT.

The J gene is TRBJ2-1, the V gene TRBV27, with 11 positions matching TRBD2. Looked up from germline, CDR1 is MNHEY and CDR2 is SMNVEV (reference sequence). This CDR3 comprises 16 residues. With 5 bases clipped from V and 6 bases from J, the junction kept 9 bases outside the gene matches. The CDR3 DNA is TGTGCCAGCAGTCCCAGCCTAGCGGGAGGTCTCAATGAGCAGTTCTTC. Translation: CASSPSLAGGLNEQFF.

The chain employs TRBV2 and TRBJ2-1; 9 nucleotides align to TRBD2. The junction had 9 bases not matched to a gene; V was cut back by 8 bases and J by 7 bases. The CDR3 consists of 14 residues. Germline assignment: CDR1 SNHLY and CDR2 FYNNEI. The CDR3 DNA reads TGTGCCAGCCGGCGGGGGACTAGCTTAAATGAGCAGTTCTTC. Its protein product is CASRRGTSLNEQFF.

The J gene is TRBJ2-1, the V gene TRBV11-3; D unresolved. Germline CDR1 is SGHNT and CDR2 is YENEEA. V lost 4 bases and J lost 0, with 4 bases in between. This CDR3 is built from 13 residues. The CDR3 reads CASSSDSYNEQFF. CDR3 bases: TGTGCCAGCAGCTCGGACTCCTACAATGAGCAGTTCTTC.